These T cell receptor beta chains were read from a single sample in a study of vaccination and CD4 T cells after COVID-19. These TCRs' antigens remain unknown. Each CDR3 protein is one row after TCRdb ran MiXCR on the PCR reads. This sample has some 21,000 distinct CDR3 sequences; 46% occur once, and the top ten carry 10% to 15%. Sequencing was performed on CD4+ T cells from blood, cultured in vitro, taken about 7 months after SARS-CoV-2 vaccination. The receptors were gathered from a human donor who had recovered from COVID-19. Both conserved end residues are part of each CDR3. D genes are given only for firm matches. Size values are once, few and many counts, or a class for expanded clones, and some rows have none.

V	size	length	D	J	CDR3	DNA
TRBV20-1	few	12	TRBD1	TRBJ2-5	CSVEGQSETQYF	TGCAGTGTTGAGGGACAGTCGGAGACCCAGTACTTC
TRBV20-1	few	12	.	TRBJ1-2	CSATGADYGYTF	TGCAGTGCTACAGGGGCGGACTATGGCTACACCTTC
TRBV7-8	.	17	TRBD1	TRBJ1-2	CASSYLTGIMSNYGYTF	TGTGCCAGCAGCTACTTGACAGGGATAATGAGTAACTATGGCTACACCTTC
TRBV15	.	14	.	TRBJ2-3	CATSDEGGADTQYF	TGTGCCACCAGCGACGAAGGTGGAGCAGATACGCAGTATTTT
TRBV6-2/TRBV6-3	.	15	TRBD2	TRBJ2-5	CASSYLRGAGETQYF	TGTGCCAGCAGTTACCTGCGGGGGGCCGGGGAGACCCAGTACTTC
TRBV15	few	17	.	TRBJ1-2	CATSRGPVVGGKDGYTF	TGTGCCACCAGCAGAGGCCCCGTGGTCGGGGGAAAGGATGGCTACACCTTC
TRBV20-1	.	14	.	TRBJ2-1	CSAQVGGSYNEQFF	TGCAGTGCCCAGGTGGGGGGCTCCTACAATGAGCAGTTCTTC
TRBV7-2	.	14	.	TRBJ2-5	CASSLASGAETQYF	TGTGCCAGCAGCTTAGCCTCGGGAGCAGAGACCCAGTACTTC
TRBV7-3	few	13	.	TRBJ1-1	CASSSRANTEAFF	TGTGCCAGCAGCTCCAGGGCTAACACTGAAGCTTTCTTT
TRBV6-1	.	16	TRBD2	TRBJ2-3	CASSVPSGTVVVTQYF	TGTGCCAGCAGTGTCCCTAGCGGAACCGTGGTCGTAACGCAGTATTTT
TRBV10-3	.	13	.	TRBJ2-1	CAISDSGRNEQFF	TGTGCCATCAGTGATTCAGGGAGGAATGAGCAGTTCTTC
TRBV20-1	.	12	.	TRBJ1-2	CSARHRAYGYTF	TGCAGTGCTCGACATAGGGCTTATGGCTACACCTTC
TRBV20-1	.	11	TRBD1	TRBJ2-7	CSARGLNEQYF	TGCAGTGCCAGGGGGCTCAACGAGCAGTACTTC
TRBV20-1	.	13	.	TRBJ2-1	CSARNWGDDEQFF	TGCAGTGCTAGAAATTGGGGGGACGATGAGCAGTTCTTC
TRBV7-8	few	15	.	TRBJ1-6	CASTKGLPGNSPLHF	TGTGCCAGCACAAAAGGCTTGCCGGGTAATTCACCCCTCCACTTT
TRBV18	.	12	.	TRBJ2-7	CASRSSFYEQYF	TGTGCCAGCAGGTCCAGTTTTTACGAGCAGTACTTC
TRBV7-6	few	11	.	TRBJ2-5	CARRILETQYF	TGTGCTAGACGAATTTTGGAGACCCAGTACTTC
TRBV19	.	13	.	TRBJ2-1	CASSTRGGVRQFF	TGTGCCAGTAGTACCAGGGGCGGAGTTCGACAGTTCTTC
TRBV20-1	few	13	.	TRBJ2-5	CSAPLREAETQYF	TGCAGTGCCCCCCTTAGAGAAGCAGAGACCCAGTACTTC
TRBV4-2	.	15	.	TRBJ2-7	CASSPGPRNPYEQYF	TGTGCCAGCAGCCCTGGACCCCGTAACCCCTACGAGCAGTACTTC